The TCR beta chain described here comes from a study of CD8 T cells in ankylosing spondylitis. The study's findings and limits: Prior literature has documented some motif variants in synovial fluid and blood from reactive arthritis. CD8+ by phenotype, disease-linked clones were relatively rare in peripheral blood.

V shed 0 bases and J shed 5 bases, with 11 bases lying between them. The CDR3 is 15 amino acids. Germline loops: CDR1 LNHNV, CDR2 YYDKDF (reference sequence). The table lists this clonotype with a few counts. The antigen remains undetermined. TCRdb reprocessed the 5' RACE reads via MiXCR and lists one record per CDR3 protein. Of about 280,000 distinct CDR3 sequences in the sample, 20% were seen once. The sequence derives from a male donor with ankylosing spondylitis or in good health (not recorded which). Material: blood, either unsorted or a sorted T cell fraction (not recorded which). The chain is built from TRBV15 and TRBJ2-1; weak D call: TRBD1 (5 bases). For the CDR3, the DNA is TGTGCCACCAGCAGAGAGGCTAGGGGTCACAATGAGCAGTTCTTC. It specifies CATSREARGHNEQFF.